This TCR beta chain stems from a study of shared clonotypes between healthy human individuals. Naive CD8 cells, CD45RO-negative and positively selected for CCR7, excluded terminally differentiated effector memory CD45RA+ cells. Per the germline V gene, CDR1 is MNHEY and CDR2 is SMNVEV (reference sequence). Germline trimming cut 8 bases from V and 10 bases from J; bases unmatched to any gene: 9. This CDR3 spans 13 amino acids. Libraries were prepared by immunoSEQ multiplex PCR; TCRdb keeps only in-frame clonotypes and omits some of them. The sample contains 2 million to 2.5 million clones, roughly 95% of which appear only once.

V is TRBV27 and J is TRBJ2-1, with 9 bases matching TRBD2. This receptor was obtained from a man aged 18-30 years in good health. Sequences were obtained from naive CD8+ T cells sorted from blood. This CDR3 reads CASSLRLAGEQFF. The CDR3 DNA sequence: TGTGCCAGCTCCCTGAGGCTAGCGGGAGAGCAGTTCTTC.